The rows below give T cell receptor beta chains drawn from one sample of a study of T cells in Graves' hyperthyroidism and ophthalmopathy. TCRdb analysed the multiplex PCR reads with MiXCR anew, one entry per CDR3 protein. The sample gives hundreds of thousands of distinct CDR3 sequences, about 14% of which show up once; about 26% is in the top ten. The sequencing sample was made of blood. These receptors came from a woman under 40 with Graves' hyperthyroidism. CDR3s include the opening cysteine and the closing phenylalanine or tryptophan. Fields, in order: D gene, V gene, clone size, J gene, CDR3 protein, CDR3 DNA. D genes are given only for firm matches. Clone size is shown for a subset of rows, as once, few, many or a class of expanded clone.

>TRBD2|TRBV20-1|.|TRBJ2-1
CSAETSGSFGNEQFF
TGCAGTGCTGAAACTAGCGGGAGCTTCGGCAATGAGCAGTTCTTC
>TRBD1|TRBV29-1|many|TRBJ1-1
CSGGQGLNTEAFF
TGCAGCGGAGGACAGGGGCTGAACACTGAAGCTTTCTTT
>TRBD2|TRBV12-3/TRBV12-4|many|TRBJ2-3
CASSPELARGTDTQYF
TGTGCCAGCAGCCCCGAACTAGCGAGAGGCACAGATACGCAGTATTTT
>.|TRBV15|.|TRBJ2-2
CATSKAGGNNTGGLFF
TGTGCCACCAGCAAGGCCGGGGGCAACAACACCGGGGGGCTGTTTTTT
>.|TRBV28|many|TRBJ1-2
CASILKGYGYTF
TGTGCCAGCATCCTAAAAGGTTATGGCTACACCTTC
>.|TRBV19|few|TRBJ1-5
CASSPAWGRGNQPQHF
TGTGCCAGTAGCCCAGCGTGGGGCCGGGGCAATCAGCCCCAGCATTTT
>TRBD1|TRBV6-2/TRBV6-3|many|TRBJ2-5
CASSYSIAEDRGNRVTQYF
TGTGCCAGCAGTTACTCCATCGCCGAGGACAGGGGCAATAGAGTGACCCAGTACTTC
>.|TRBV6-1|many|TRBJ2-1
CASSYSEQFF
TGTGCCAGCAGCTACAGTGAGCAGTTCTTC
>.|TRBV12-3/TRBV12-4|many|TRBJ1-5
CASSFGNSNQPQHF
TGTGCCAGCAGTTTCGGCAATAGCAATCAGCCCCAGCATTTT
>.|TRBV12-3/TRBV12-4|many|TRBJ2-3
CASSLLSSTDTQYF
TGTGCCAGCAGTTTGCTTTCTAGCACAGATACGCAGTATTTT
>TRBD2|TRBV20-1|.|TRBJ2-1
CSARDPNPGTSGRTYSYNEQFF
TGCAGTGCTAGAGATCCGAATCCAGGGACTAGCGGGAGGACCTACTCCTACAATGAGCAGTTCTTC
>.|TRBV19|many|TRBJ1-1
CASSSIGGWAEAFF
TGTGCCAGTAGTTCAATCGGAGGGTGGGCTGAAGCTTTCTTT
>.|TRBV7-2|.|TRBJ2-5
CAGSSLQTQYF
TGTGCCGGCAGCTCCCTACAGACCCAGTACTTC
>.|TRBV4-2|.|TRBJ2-6
CASSPGPTSGANVLTF
TGTGCCAGCAGCCCGGGCCCTACATCTGGGGCCAACGTCCTGACTTTC
>TRBD1|TRBV11-2|.|TRBJ2-1
CASSFGTANYNEQFF
TGTGCCAGCAGCTTTGGGACAGCTAACTACAATGAGCAGTTCTTC
>.|TRBV20-1|.|TRBJ2-2
CSARVGYPGELFF
TGCAGTGCTAGAGTCGGTTACCCCGGGGAGCTGTTTTTT
>.|TRBV6-1|many|TRBJ1-6
CASSGRSLGRAGSPLHF
TGTGCCAGCAGTGGACGCTCCCTTGGCAGGGCGGGTTCACCCCTCCACTTT
>.|TRBV7-3|.|TRBJ2-2
CASSLGRTPRELGGELFF
TGCGCCAGCAGCTTAGGCAGGACACCTCGAGAGCTCGGCGGGGAGCTGTTTTTT
>TRBD2|TRBV9|.|TRBJ2-1
CASSALAGGPREQFF
TGTGCCAGCAGCGCGCTAGCGGGAGGGCCGAGGGAGCAGTTCTTC
>.|TRBV20-1|many|TRBJ2-3
CSARGGPRGTDTQYF
TGCAGTGCTAGGGGGGGCCCCCGGGGCACAGATACGCAGTATTTT
>.|TRBV7-8|few|TRBJ2-2
CASSSLGRTANTGELFF
TGTGCCAGCAGCTCTCTAGGGCGGACCGCGAACACCGGGGAGCTGTTTTTT
>.|TRBV5-1|few|TRBJ2-7
CASSLPGVSHEQYF
TGCGCCAGCAGCTTGCCCGGGGTTTCCCACGAGCAGTACTTC
>TRBD2|TRBV28|.|TRBJ2-1
CASTPQGLAGAGVDEQFF
TGTGCCAGCACTCCCCAGGGACTAGCGGGAGCCGGGGTGGATGAGCAGTTCTTC
>TRBD1|TRBV29-1|few|TRBJ2-7
CSVGQGDSYEQYF
TGCAGCGTTGGACAGGGGGACTCCTACGAGCAGTACTTC
>TRBD1|TRBV2|many|TRBJ1-4
CASSEGTGRSPNEKLFF
TGTGCCAGCAGTGAGGGGACAGGGCGCTCCCCTAATGAAAAACTGTTTTTT
>.|TRBV7-2|.|TRBJ2-5
CASSSRFIQETQYF
TGTGCCAGCAGCTCCAGATTCATACAAGAGACCCAGTACTTC
>.|TRBV7-9|many|TRBJ1-1
CASSVGLEAFF
TGTGCCAGCAGCGTCGGACTTGAAGCTTTCTTT
>.|TRBV12-3/TRBV12-4|many|TRBJ1-5
CASSAMGGQPQHF
TGTGCCAGCAGTGCGATGGGGGGACAGCCCCAGCATTTT
>.|TRBV28|many|TRBJ1-2
CASSLSLQGSNYGYTF
TGTGCCAGCAGTTTATCTCTCCAGGGATCAAACTATGGCTACACCTTC
>.|TRBV5-1|many|TRBJ1-4
CASSLDGATNEKLFF
TGCGCCAGCAGCTTGGACGGGGCAACTAATGAAAAACTGTTTTTT
>.|TRBV4-3|few|TRBJ2-2
CASSQGLPNLRGQNTGELFF
TGCGCCAGCAGCCAAGGCCTCCCGAACTTGCGGGGGCAGAACACCGGGGAGCTGTTTTTT